The 12 T cell receptor beta chains below were found in one sample sequenced in a study of graft-versus-host responses after intestinal transplantation. The repertoire was sequenced with immunoSEQ multiplex PCR; TCRdb's copy has only in-frame clones and lacks some. Of 13,000 to 15,000 clones in the sample, roughly a third were seen once. The starting material was alloreactive CD4+ T cells from a mixed lymphocyte reaction culture, obtained before intestinal transplant. Subset specified: CFSE-low proliferating T cells sorted from approximately 6-day pre-transplant mixed lymphocyte reaction (GvH or HvG direction). The receptors were gathered from a human patient who received an intestinal transplant.

This clone has a handful of counts. The chain uses TRBV6-5 and TRBJ2-5; the D gene is possibly TRBD1 (5 bases). CDR1 and CDR2 from the germline V gene are MNHEY and SVGAGI. This CDR3 is 13 amino acids long. The V and J ends lost 6 bases and 0 bases respectively, with 8 bases between them. The CDR3 region has the DNA TGTGCCAGCAGAGGGGTAAACCAAGAGACCCAGTACTTC. This sequence encodes CASRGVNQETQYF.

This chain joins TRBV7-2 and TRBJ2-3; D unresolved. Germline assignment: CDR1 SGHTA and CDR2 FQGNSA. Trimming removed 5 bases at V and 0 bases at J, with 3 bases between. The CDR3 runs to 12 residues. The CDR3 sequence is CASSLSTDTQYF. The CDR3 region has the DNA TGTGCCAGCAGCCTTAGCACAGATACGCAGTATTTT.

The V call is TRBV4-1, the J call TRBJ1-3, with D maybe TRBD1 (6 bases). V was trimmed by 0 bases and J by 1 base, leaving 16 bases between them. The CDR3 is 18 residues long. Germline V gives CDR1 MGHRA, CDR2 YSYEKL. The CDR3 reads CASSQDNRANPSGNTIYF. In nucleotides, the CDR3 is TGCGCCAGCAGCCAAGATAACAGGGCTAATCCATCTGGAAACACCATATATTTT.

This clone was recorded only once. The chain employs TRBV5-6 and TRBJ1-1; D is undetermined. V lost 4 bases to trimming and J lost 4 bases, with 8 bases between them. Germline CDR1 reads SGHDT; CDR2 reads YYEEEE. This CDR3 region has 12 residues. This chain's CDR3 is CASSLLGTEAFF. CDR3 sequence (DNA): TGTGCCAGCAGCCTCCTGGGCACTGAAGCTTTCTTT.

In its sample, this clone was seen a few times. The chain uses TRBV6-1 and TRBJ2-7; 9 nucleotides align to TRBD2. The V gene end was trimmed by 6 bases and the J gene end by 4 bases; junction bases not matched to a gene: 7. The germline CDR1 and CDR2 sequences are MNHNS and SASEGT. The CDR3 sequence is 14 residues long. The CDR3 DNA reads TGTGCCAGCAGGAGGACTAGCGAAAGATACGAGCAGTACTTC. Translation: CASRRTSERYEQYF.

The CDR3 DNA reads TGTGCCAGCAGTTACAGTTCCTACGAGCAGTACTTC. Its translation is CASSYSSYEQYF. This chain joins TRBV6-6 and TRBJ2-7; the D is unclear. The CDR3 totals 12 residues. Germline V gene data show CDR1 as MNHNY and CDR2 as SVGAGI (reference sequence). Trimming took 2 bases from V and 1 from J, leaving 3 bases between them.

This chain connects TRBV4-2 to TRBJ2-3; 11 bases are a match to TRBD2. Germline CDR1 and CDR2: LGHNA and YNFKEQ. V was pared by 7 bases and J by 1 base, with 7 bases of the junction left unmatched. This CDR3 is built from 16 residues. The chain's CDR3 is CASTRETSGGTDTQYF. For the CDR3, the DNA is TGTGCCAGCACCCGAGAGACTAGCGGGGGCACAGATACGCAGTATTTT.

The V and J genes are TRBV7-9 and TRBJ2-1, with D perhaps TRBD2 (5 bases). Germline V gives CDR1 SEHNR, CDR2 FQNEAQ (reference sequence). The length of the CDR3 is 15 residues. Trimming removed 4 bases from V and 9 bases from J, with 19 bases in between. The CDR3 coding sequence is TGTGCCAGCAGCTCCTGGGCCCGTTTCGGAGGTGAGCAGTTCTTC. Its translation is CASSSWARFGGEQFF. The full variable domain, with the rest looked up from reference TRBV7-9 and TRBJ2-1, is DTGVSQNPRHKITKRGQNVTFRCDPISEHNRLYWYRQTLGQGPEFLTYFQNEAQLEKSRLLSDRFSAERPKGSFSTLEIQRTEQGDSAMYLCASSSWARFGGEQFFGPGTRLTVL.

This clone was observed a handful of times. The chain employs TRBV6-4 and TRBJ1-1; D remains unclear. Trimming removed 6 bases from V and 8 bases from J, with 19 bases in between. This CDR3 is 14 amino acids long. CDR1 and CDR2 from the germline V gene are MRHNA and SNTAGT. The CDR3 region has the DNA TGTGCCAGCAGACCCCTAACAGTGGCTCGAGAAGCTTTCTTT. It translates to CASRPLTVAREAFF.

The chain recombines TRBV6-5 with TRBJ1-3, with 8 bases lining up with TRBD1. CDR3 length: 15 amino acids. Germline CDR1 reads MNHEY; CDR2 reads SVGAGI. Trimming cost V 6 bases and J 0 bases; bases outside gene matches: 4. The CDR3 nucleotides read TGTGCCAGCAGCCGCACAGGGGGCTCTGGAAACACCATATATTTT. Translated: CASSRTGGSGNTIYF.

This clone is categorized as medium-sized (0.01 to 0.1%). The chain joins TRBV2 to TRBJ2-1, with 15 bases matching TRBD2. With 4 bases clipped from V and 8 bases from J, the junction kept 6 bases outside the gene matches. CDR3 length: 16 residues. Looked up from germline, CDR1 is SNHLY and CDR2 is FYNNEI. The CDR3 DNA reads TGTGCCAGCAGTGTCGGACTAGCGGGAGGGCCGTATGAGCAGTTCTTC. It specifies CASSVGLAGGPYEQFF.

This clone was seen more than once but under ten times. This rearrangement joins TRBV5-6 to TRBJ2-7; the match to TRBD2 covers 11 bases. This CDR3 region has 14 residues. The germline CDR1 and CDR2 sequences are SGHDT and YYEEEE. J was trimmed by 10 bases and V by 2 bases; bases with no gene match: 8. CDR3 coding DNA: TGTGCCAGCAGCTTTGTACTAGCGGGAGAAGGACAGTACTTC. Protein: CASSFVLAGEGQYF.